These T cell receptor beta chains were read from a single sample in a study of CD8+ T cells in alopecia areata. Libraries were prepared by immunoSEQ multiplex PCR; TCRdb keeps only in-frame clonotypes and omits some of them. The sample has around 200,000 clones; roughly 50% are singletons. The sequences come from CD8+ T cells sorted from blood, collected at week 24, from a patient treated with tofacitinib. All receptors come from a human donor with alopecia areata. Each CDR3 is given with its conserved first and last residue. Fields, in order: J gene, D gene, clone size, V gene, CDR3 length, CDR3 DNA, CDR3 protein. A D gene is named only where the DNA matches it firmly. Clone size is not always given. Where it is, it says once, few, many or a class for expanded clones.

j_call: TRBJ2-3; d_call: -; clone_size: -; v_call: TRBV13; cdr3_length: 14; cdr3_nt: TGTGCCAGCAGCTTAGAGGGGGGTGCAGATACGCAGTATTTT; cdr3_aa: CASSLEGGADTQYF
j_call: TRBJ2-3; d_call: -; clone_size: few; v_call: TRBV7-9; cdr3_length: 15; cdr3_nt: TGTGCCAGCACTGTCTTCATGCGGACCACAGATACGCAGTATTTT; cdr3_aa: CASTVFMRTTDTQYF
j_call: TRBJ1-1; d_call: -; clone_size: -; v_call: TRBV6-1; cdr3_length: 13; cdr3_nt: TGTGCCACCCCGCCAGTTGGGAACACTGAAGCTTTCTTT; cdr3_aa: CATPPVGNTEAFF
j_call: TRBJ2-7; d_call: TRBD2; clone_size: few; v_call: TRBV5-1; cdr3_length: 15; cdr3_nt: TGCGCCAGCAGCTCCGGGGCTAGCGGAACCTACGAGCAGTACTTC; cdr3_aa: CASSSGASGTYEQYF
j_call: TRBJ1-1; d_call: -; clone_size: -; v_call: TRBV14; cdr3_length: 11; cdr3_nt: TGTGCCAGCAGCCAAGGGTCTGAAGCTTTCTTT; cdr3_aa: CASSQGSEAFF
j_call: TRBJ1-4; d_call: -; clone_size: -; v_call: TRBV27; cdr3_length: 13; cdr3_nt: TGTGCCAGCAGTGAAAGACTCCTTGAAAAACTGTTTTTT; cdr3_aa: CASSERLLEKLFF
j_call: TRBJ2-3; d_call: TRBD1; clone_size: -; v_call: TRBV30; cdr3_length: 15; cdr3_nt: TGTGCCTGGAGTCGTCCAGGGACAGGAACAGATACGCAGTATTTT; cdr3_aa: CAWSRPGTGTDTQYF
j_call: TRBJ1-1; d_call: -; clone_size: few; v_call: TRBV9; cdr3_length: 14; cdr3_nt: TGTGCCAGCAGCCCTGAGCACGAGAACACTGAAGCTTTCTTT; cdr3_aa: CASSPEHENTEAFF
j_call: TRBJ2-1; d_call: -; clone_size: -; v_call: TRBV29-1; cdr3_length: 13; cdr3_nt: TGCAGCGTTGATCCCCTCGAAGTCTATGAGCAGTTCTTC; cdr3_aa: CSVDPLEVYEQFF
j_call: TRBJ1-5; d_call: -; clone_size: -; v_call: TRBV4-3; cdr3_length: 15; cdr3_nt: TGCGCCAGCAGCCAAGATTGGGACCGCAATCAGCCCCAGCATTTT; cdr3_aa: CASSQDWDRNQPQHF
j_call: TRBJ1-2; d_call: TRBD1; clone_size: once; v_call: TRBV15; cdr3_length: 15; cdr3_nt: TGTGCCACCAGCAGGACCGGGACAGGGAACTATGGCTACACCTTC; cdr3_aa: CATSRTGTGNYGYTF
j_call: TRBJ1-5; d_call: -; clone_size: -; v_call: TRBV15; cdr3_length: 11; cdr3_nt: TGTGCCACCCCACGGAATCAGCCCCAGCATTTT; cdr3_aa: CATPRNQPQHF
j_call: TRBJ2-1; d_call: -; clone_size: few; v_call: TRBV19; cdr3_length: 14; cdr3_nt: TGTGCCAGTAGTATCCGAGGGGAATACAATGAGCAGTTCTTC; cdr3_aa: CASSIRGEYNEQFF
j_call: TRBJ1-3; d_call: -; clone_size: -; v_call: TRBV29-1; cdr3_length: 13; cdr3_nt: TGCAGCGTATACGCGGGTACTCGAAACACCATATATTTT; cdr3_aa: CSVYAGTRNTIYF
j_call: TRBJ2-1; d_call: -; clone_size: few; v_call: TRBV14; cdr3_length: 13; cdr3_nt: TGTGCCAGCAGCCAAGTCTTCGGCAATGAGCAGTTCTTC; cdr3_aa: CASSQVFGNEQFF